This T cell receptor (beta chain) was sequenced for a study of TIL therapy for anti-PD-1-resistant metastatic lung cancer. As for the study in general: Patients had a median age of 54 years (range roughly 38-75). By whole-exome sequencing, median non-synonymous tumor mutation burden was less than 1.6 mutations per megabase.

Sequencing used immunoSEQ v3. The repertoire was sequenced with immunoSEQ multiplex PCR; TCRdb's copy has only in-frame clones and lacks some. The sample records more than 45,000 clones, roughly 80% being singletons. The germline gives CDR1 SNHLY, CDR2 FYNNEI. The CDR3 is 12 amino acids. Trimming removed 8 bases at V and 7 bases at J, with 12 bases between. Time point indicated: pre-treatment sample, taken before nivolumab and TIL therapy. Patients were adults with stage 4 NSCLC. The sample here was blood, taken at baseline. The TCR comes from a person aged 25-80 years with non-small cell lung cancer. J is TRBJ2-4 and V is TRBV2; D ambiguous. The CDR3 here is CASRMTRNIQYF. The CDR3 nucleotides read TGTGCCAGCCGAATGACCAGGAACATTCAGTACTTC.